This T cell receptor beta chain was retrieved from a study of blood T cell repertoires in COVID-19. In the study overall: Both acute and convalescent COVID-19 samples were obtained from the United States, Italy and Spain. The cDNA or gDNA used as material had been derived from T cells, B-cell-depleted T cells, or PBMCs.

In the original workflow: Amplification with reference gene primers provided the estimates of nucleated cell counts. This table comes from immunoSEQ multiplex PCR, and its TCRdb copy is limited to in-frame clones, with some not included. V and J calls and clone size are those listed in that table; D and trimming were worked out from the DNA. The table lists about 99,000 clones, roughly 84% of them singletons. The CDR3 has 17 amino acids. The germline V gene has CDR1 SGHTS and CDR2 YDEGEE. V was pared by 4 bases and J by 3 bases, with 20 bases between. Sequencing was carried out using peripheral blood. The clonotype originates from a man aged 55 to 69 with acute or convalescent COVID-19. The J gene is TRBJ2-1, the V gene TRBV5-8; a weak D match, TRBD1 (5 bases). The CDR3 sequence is CASSRMFGATVYNEQFF. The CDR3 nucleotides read TGTGCCAGCAGCCGCATGTTCGGAGCGACAGTCTACAATGAGCAGTTCTTC.